These T cell receptor beta chains were read from a single sample in a study of blood T cells in healthy people across ages. TCRdb recomputed calls from the 5' RACE reads with MiXCR, one row per CDR3 protein. The repertoire holds about 380,000 distinct CDR3 sequences, with roughly half as singletons. The sequencing input was blood. All receptors come from a man in his 60s in good health. CDR3s include the opening cysteine and the closing phenylalanine or tryptophan. D genes are given only for firm matches. The size field is filled for only some rows; it gives once, few, many or a size class.

J gene | clone size | V gene | D gene | CDR3 protein | CDR3 DNA
TRBJ2-3 | - | TRBV21-1 | - | CASSKVVRITDTQYF | TGTGCCAGCAGCAAAGTGGTTCGGATCACAGATACGCAGTATTTT
TRBJ2-7 | - | TRBV20-1 | - | CSAPGRTGSEQYF | TGCAGTGCTCCTGGACGGACTGGCTCCGAGCAGTACTTC
TRBJ2-5 | - | TRBV7-9 | - | CASSPPGSGGLETQYF | TGTGCCAGCAGCCCACCGGGGAGCGGAGGGTTAGAGACCCAGTACTTC
TRBJ1-6 | - | TRBV6-5 | - | CAGAGSANSPLHF | TGTGCCGGCGCTGGGTCGGCTAATTCACCCCTCCACTTT
TRBJ2-4 | - | TRBV7-2 | - | CASSLSRVGNIQYF | TGTGCCAGCAGCTTATCCCGCGTCGGAAACATTCAGTACTTC
TRBJ1-1 | few | TRBV29-1 | TRBD1 | CSVGRQGLAFF | TGCAGCGTGGGCAGACAGGGCCTGGCTTTCTTT
TRBJ2-4 | - | TRBV6-5 | TRBD1 | CASTAGQGVNIQYF | TGTGCCAGCACCGCTGGACAGGGTGTGAACATTCAGTACTTC
TRBJ2-4 | - | TRBV6-1 | - | CASSETGGQYF | TGTGCCAGCAGTGAGACAGGCGGGCAGTACTTC
TRBJ2-1 | - | TRBV5-1 | TRBD1 | CASSNQPGQGAGEQFF | TGCGCCAGCAGCAATCAACCGGGACAGGGGGCGGGTGAGCAGTTCTTC
TRBJ2-7 | - | TRBV6-6 | - | CASSLNEGRGEQYF | TGTGCCAGCAGCCTAAACGAGGGCCGAGGCGAGCAGTACTTC
TRBJ2-1 | - | TRBV4-2 | - | CASSQGPSGPYNEQFF | TGTGCCAGCAGCCAAGGTCCCAGCGGGCCCTACAATGAGCAGTTCTTC
TRBJ1-5 | - | TRBV20-1 | TRBD1 | CSASRGTGGSSNQPQHF | TGCAGTGCTAGTCGTGGGACAGGGGGCAGTAGCAATCAGCCCCAGCATTTT
TRBJ2-4 | few | TRBV27 | TRBD2 | CASSFRETSGSQTKNIQYF | TGTGCCAGCAGTTTTCGGGAGACTAGCGGGAGCCAGACCAAAAACATTCAGTACTTC
TRBJ2-5 | - | TRBV7-2 | - | CASSFSAKGGETQYF | TGTGCCAGCAGCTTTTCTGCGAAAGGGGGAGAGACCCAGTACTTC
TRBJ2-1 | - | TRBV7-2 | TRBD1 | CASSLDRGPYEQFF | TGTGCCAGCAGCTTAGACAGGGGGCCCTATGAGCAGTTCTTC
TRBJ2-5 | many | TRBV7-2 | TRBD2 | CASSLGTSWETQYF | TGTGCCAGCAGCTTAGGGACTAGCTGGGAGACCCAGTACTTC
TRBJ2-1 | - | TRBV12-3/TRBV12-4 | - | CASSLGGASRNEQFF | TGTGCCAGCAGTTTAGGGGGGGCCAGTAGGAATGAGCAGTTCTTC